The 30 T cell receptor beta chains below all came from one sample that was sequenced in a study of PD-L1 blockade in urothelial cancer. The table came from immunoSEQ multiplex PCR; TCRdb's copy has only in-frame clones and leaves some out. The sample contains more than 35,000 clones, approximately 78% of which appear only once. Sample: PBMCs, taken around atezolizumab (anti-PD-L1) treatment. The source of these receptors is a man aged 65 to 85 with urothelial cancer.

The chain links TRBV9 to TRBJ1-1; a possible D gene is TRBD1 (6 bases). Germline lookup yields CDR1 SGDLS and CDR2 YYNGEE. This CDR3 has 15 amino acids. Between the trimmed V and J ends, which lost 1 base and 5 bases, there was a span of 15 bases. The CDR3 loop reads CASSVLSGRGTEAFF. The CDR3 bases are TGTGCCAGCAGCGTACTATCCGGCAGGGGAACTGAAGCTTTCTTT.

V and J are TRBV4-2 and TRBJ2-3; TRBD2 matches at 8 bases. CDR1 and CDR2 (germline): LGHNA, YNFKEQ. The J segment lost 5 bases and the V segment lost 4 bases, leaving 8 bases of the junction unmatched. CDR3 length: 15 residues. The CDR3 DNA is TGTGCCAGCAGCCCAGCTTCGGGGGGGGTAGATACGCAGTATTTT. Protein product: CASSPASGGVDTQYF.

The gene calls are TRBV27 and TRBJ1-1; D is undetermined. Germline V CDR1 and CDR2: MNHEY, SMNVEV (reference sequence). V was pared by 5 bases and J by 2 bases, with 15 bases between. The CDR3 is made up of 15 amino acids. DNA of the CDR3: TGTGCCAGCAGTGGGCGACGTACCGGTAACACTGAAGCTTTCTTT. Amino acids: CASSGRRTGNTEAFF.

This clone showed up just once. CDR3 coding DNA: TGTGCCAGCATGGTATACGGGGGGGGCACAGATACGCAGTATTTT. Translated, it gives CASMVYGGGTDTQYF. J is TRBJ2-3 and V is TRBV2; 8 nucleotides align to TRBD2. V lost 7 bases to trimming and J lost 1 base; unmatched junction nucleotides: 7. The V gene's germline CDR1 is SNHLY and CDR2 FYNNEI. The CDR3 is 15 residues long.

The rearrangement joins TRBV7-2 to TRBJ1-5, with D uncertain. This CDR3 contains 13 residues. V gave up 4 bases and J gave up 4 bases, with 8 bases separating them. Per the germline V gene, CDR1 is SGHTA and CDR2 is FQGNSA. CDR3 loop: CASSWRRNQPQHF. CDR3 bases: TGTGCCAGCAGCTGGAGGCGGAATCAGCCCCAGCATTTT.

This clone turned up a few times. J is TRBJ2-3 and V is TRBV6-6; D perhaps matches TRBD1 (6 bases). CDR1 is MNHNY, CDR2 SVGAGI, per germline (reference sequence). The CDR3 totals 13 residues. Trimming shortened V by 10 bases and J by 4 bases, and 15 bases separated the two germline ends. CDR3 sequence (DNA): TGTGCCACCACAGGGAGATACGCAGATACGCAGTATTTT. It translates to CATTGRYADTQYF.

The rearrangement joins TRBV18 to TRBJ2-6, with D uncertain. The V gene's germline CDR1 is KGHSH and CDR2 LQKENI. The V end was cut by 3 bases, the J end by 0 bases, with 9 bases between. This CDR3 has 16 amino acids. CDR3 sequence reads: CASSPPVLSGANVLTF. CDR3 bases: TGTGCCAGCTCACCCCCCGTCCTCTCTGGGGCCAACGTCCTGACTTTC. Combining the CDR3 with reference TRBV18 and TRBJ2-6 gives the whole variable domain NAGVMQNPRHLVRRRGQEARLRCSPMKGHSHVYWYRQLPEEGLKFMVYLQKENIIDESGMPKERFSAEFPKEGPSILRIQQVVRGDSAAYFCASSPPVLSGANVLTFGAGSRLTVL.

The genes are TRBV2 and TRBJ2-2; 8 bases line up with TRBD1. The CDR3 contains 16 residues. Germline V gene data show CDR1 as SNHLY and CDR2 as FYNNEI. Trimming removed 2 bases from V and 4 bases from J; junction bases left unmatched: 6. The CDR3 region is CASSEFQGAGTGELFF. CDR3 nucleotides: TGTGCCAGCAGTGAATTTCAGGGGGCCGGCACCGGGGAGCTGTTTTTT.

J is TRBJ1-1 and V is TRBV7-2; tentative D call: TRBD1 (5 bases). V gave up 5 bases and J gave up 2 bases, with 9 bases separating them. CDR1 and CDR2 from the germline V gene are SGHTA and FQGNSA. CDR3 length: 13 amino acids. In DNA, the CDR3 is TGTGCCAGCAGCCGCGACAGAAACACTGAAGCTTTCTTT. Encoded protein: CASSRDRNTEAFF. Full variable domain (outside the CDR3, taken from reference TRBV7-2 and TRBJ1-1): GAGVSQSPSNKVTEKGKDVELRCDPISGHTALYWYRQSLGQGLEFLIYFQGNSAPDKSGLPSDRFSAERTGGSVSTLTIQRTQQEDSAVYLCASSRDRNTEAFFGQGTRLTVV.

V usage is TRBV14 and J usage is TRBJ1-2, with no clear D. This CDR3 is built from 15 residues. From germline, CDR1 is SGHDN and CDR2 FVKESK. Trimming left V 0 bases short and J 4 bases short, with 12 bases between. In nucleotides, the CDR3 is TGTGCCAGCAGCCAAGATATCCAACCTAGCTATGGCTACACCTTC. It is translated as CASSQDIQPSYGYTF.

There are a few counts of this clone. The chain uses TRBV28 and TRBJ2-5; TRBD2 aligns across 7 bases. Per the germline V gene, CDR1 is MDHEN and CDR2 is SYDVKM. This CDR3 region has 16 residues. The J segment lost 3 bases and the V segment lost 4 bases, leaving 11 bases of the junction unmatched. CDR3 region: CASSSPVGGGKETQYF. The CDR3 DNA is TGTGCCAGCAGTTCCCCGGTGGGGGGGGGAAAAGAGACCCAGTACTTC.

For the CDR3, the DNA is TGTGCCAGTAGTATCGACAGGGTTGGCTACACCTTC. Translating gives CASSIDRVGYTF. The rearrangement links TRBV19 to TRBJ1-2; 7 bases line up with TRBD1. There are 12 residues in the CDR3. V lost 3 bases, J lost 7 bases, and 2 bases stayed unmatched. Germline V CDR1 and CDR2: LNHDA, SQIVND (reference sequence).

J is TRBJ2-2 and V is TRBV11-2; 10 bases agree with TRBD2. Germline V gives CDR1 SGHAT, CDR2 FQNNGV. The CDR3 totals 16 residues. Losses at the gene ends were 6 bases for V and 1 base for J; bases not matched to a gene: 5. The CDR3 is CASRTGLALNTGELFF. CDR3 in DNA: TGTGCCAGCAGAACGGGACTAGCGTTGAACACCGGGGAGCTGTTTTTT.

V is TRBV9 and J is TRBJ2-1, with 9 bases lining up with TRBD2. J gave up 8 bases and V 3 bases, and 12 bases lay outside the gene matches. The CDR3 is 16 residues long. Germline V gives CDR1 SGDLS, CDR2 YYNGEE. The CDR3: CASSAARGRAGYEQFF. CDR3 bases: TGTGCCAGCAGCGCCGCCCGCGGGAGGGCCGGTTATGAGCAGTTCTTC.

Only one count was recorded for this clone. This chain joins TRBV4-1 and TRBJ2-3; 7 bases are shared with TRBD1. This CDR3 is built from 15 residues. V dropped 0 bases and J dropped 2; count of bases not matched to a gene: 2. Germline CDR1 is MGHRA and CDR2 is YSYEKL. DNA for the CDR3: TGCGCCAGCAGCCAAGAGGGACAGCTCACAGATACGCAGTATTTT. Encoded protein: CASSQEGQLTDTQYF.

V usage is TRBV2 and J usage is TRBJ2-5; TRBD1 is a possible D gene (5 bases). Deletions cut 8 bases from V and 5 bases from J, with 12 bases between. CDR1 and CDR2 from the germline V gene are SNHLY and FYNNEI. The CDR3 totals 12 residues. The CDR3 bases are TGTGCCAGCGGGCAGGGCAGGGAGACCCAGTACTTC. It translates to CASGQGRETQYF.

CDR3 amino acids: CASSPRVGEAFF. CDR3 coding DNA: TGTGCCAGCAGCCCCAGGGTAGGTGAAGCTTTCTTT. The rearrangement joins TRBV4-2 to TRBJ1-1; weak D call: TRBD1 (5 bases). The CDR3 has 12 amino acids. Germline V lookup: CDR1 LGHNA, CDR2 YNFKEQ. The V end was cut by 4 bases, the J end by 7 bases, with 10 bases between.

The chain employs TRBV19 and TRBJ1-2; D is possibly TRBD1 (5 bases). Germline assignment: CDR1 LNHDA and CDR2 SQIVND (reference sequence). Trimming stripped 3 bases from V and 2 bases from J, with 25 bases between. This CDR3 spans 19 amino acids. The CDR3 DNA reads as TGTGCCAGTAGTATCCAACAAACCGACTTCTTAGGGGCCAACTATGGCTACACCTTC. Translating it yields CASSIQQTDFLGANYGYTF. Filled out from reference TRBV19 and TRBJ1-2, the complete variable domain reads DGGITQSPKYLFRKEGQNVTLSCEQNLNHDAMYWYRQDPGQGLRLIYYSQIVNDFQKGDIAEGYSVSREKKESFPLTVTSAQKNPTAFYLCASSIQQTDFLGANYGYTFGSGTRLTVV.

This clone was detected only once. This chain joins TRBV5-1 and TRBJ2-1; TRBD1 matches at 10 bases. CDR1 SGHRS and CDR2 YFSETQ come from the germline V gene. The CDR3 sequence is 15 residues long. Trimming removed 4 bases from V and 9 bases from J; junction bases left unmatched: 10. CDR3 nucleotide sequence: TGCGCCAGCAGCAAGGACAGGGGGGATATCGGTGAGCAGTTCTTC. It specifies CASSKDRGDIGEQFF.

The rearrangement joins TRBV10-3 to TRBJ2-7; D ambiguous. Trimming removed 7 bases at V and 0 bases at J, with 13 bases between. Germline lookup yields CDR1 ENHRY and CDR2 SYGVKD. The CDR3 extends over 14 amino acids. The CDR3 region is CAITLSPSSYEQYF. The CDR3 DNA reads TGTGCCATCACCCTTAGCCCGAGCTCCTACGAGCAGTACTTC.

The chain couples TRBV28 to TRBJ1-1; perhaps TRBD1 as D (5 bases). The CDR3 contains 13 residues. Per the germline V gene, CDR1 is MDHEN and CDR2 is SYDVKM. V was trimmed by 4 bases and J by 5 bases, leaving 11 bases between them. DNA for the CDR3: TGTGCCAGCAGTTGGGGGGGGGTAACTGAAGCTTTCTTT. Its translation: CASSWGGVTEAFF. Complete variable domain (other parts from reference TRBV28 and TRBJ1-1): DVKVTQSSRYLVKRTGEKVFLECVQDMDHENMFWYRQDPGLGLRLIYFSYDVKMKEKGDIPEGYSVSREKKERFSLILESASTNQTSMYLCASSWGGVTEAFFGQGTRLTVV.

V is TRBV19 and J is TRBJ1-5; D may be TRBD1 (6 bases). V was clipped by 4 bases and J by 2 bases, with 9 bases between them. Looked up from germline, CDR1 is LNHDA and CDR2 is SQIVND (reference sequence). The CDR3 runs to 14 residues. The CDR3: CASSNPGGNQPQHF. The DNA of the CDR3 is TGTGCCAGTAGTAATCCAGGGGGCAATCAGCCCCAGCATTTT.

This chain links TRBV27 with TRBJ2-1, with D possibly being TRBD2 (6 bases). The germline gives CDR1 MNHEY, CDR2 SMNVEV (reference sequence). CDR3 length: 15 residues. V lost 0 bases and J 5 bases, leaving 11 bases between the germline ends. The CDR3 region is CASSLSAGNHNEQFF. The CDR3 coding sequence is TGTGCCAGCAGTTTATCTGCGGGGAACCACAATGAGCAGTTCTTC.

A single count supports this clone. The V call is TRBV4-3, the J call TRBJ1-5; maybe TRBD1 (6 bases). This CDR3 region has 17 residues. From germline, CDR1 is LGHNA and CDR2 YSLEER. V gave up 2 bases and J gave up 4 bases, with 18 bases separating them. This CDR3 reads CASSQIRARGMNQPQHF. In DNA, the CDR3 is TGCGCCAGCAGCCAAATACGCGCCAGGGGAATGAATCAGCCCCAGCATTTT.

This clone was observed a few times. The CDR3 sequence: CSVEAGGGTQYF. Here the CDR3 DNA reads TGCAGCGTTGAAGCGGGAGGAGGTACGCAGTATTTT. The V gene is TRBV29-1, the J gene TRBJ2-3, with 7 bases fitting TRBD2. This CDR3 has 12 residues. The V gene end was trimmed by 1 base and the J gene end by 8 bases; junction bases not matched to a gene: 3. From germline, CDR1 is SQVTM and CDR2 ANQGSEA.

V and J are TRBV4-2 and TRBJ1-5; D is perhaps TRBD1 (6 bases). The CDR3 is 17 residues long. Germline assignment: CDR1 LGHNA and CDR2 YNFKEQ. V gave up 1 base and J gave up 2 bases, with 15 bases separating them. The CDR3 is CASSQVGGGIGNQPQHF. The CDR3 coding sequence is TGTGCCAGCAGCCAAGTGGGTGGGGGCATAGGCAATCAGCCCCAGCATTTT.

The chain joins TRBV7-9 to TRBJ1-4, with TRBD1 matching 10 bases. J was trimmed by 6 bases and V by 2 bases; bases with no gene match: 3. The length of the CDR3 is 15 residues. Germline values: CDR1 SEHNR, CDR2 FQNEAQ (reference sequence). This chain's CDR3 is CASSLTTGGDEKLFF. The CDR3 nucleotides are TGTGCCAGCAGCTTAACGACAGGGGGCGATGAAAAACTGTTTTTT.

This chain joins TRBV7-2 and TRBJ1-1, with D hard to call. The V and J ends lost 3 bases and 3 bases respectively, with 8 bases between them. The CDR3 is 13 amino acids. CDR1 and CDR2 from the germline V gene are SGHTA and FQGNSA. The CDR3 protein is CASSFYRDTEAFF. The CDR3 DNA reads as TGTGCCAGCAGCTTTTACCGGGACACTGAAGCTTTCTTT.

The J gene is TRBJ1-2, the V gene TRBV19; possible D gene TRBD1, 6 bases. The germline CDR1 and CDR2 sequences are LNHDA and SQIVND (reference sequence). This CDR3 has 12 residues. Deletions cut 6 bases from V and 5 bases from J, with 10 bases between. The CDR3 loop is CASRSGEYGYTF. The CDR3 DNA sequence: TGTGCCAGTAGATCAGGGGAGTATGGCTACACCTTC.

This clone was seen just once. V gene TRBV5-5 combines with J gene TRBJ2-4; perhaps TRBD1 as D (5 bases). Germline V lookup: CDR1 SGHKS, CDR2 YYEKEE (reference sequence). The CDR3 has 17 residues. Trimming removed 0 bases from V and 1 base from J, with 14 bases in between. In DNA form, the CDR3 reads TGTGCCAGCAGCTTGGCTCGAGACAGCCCCGCCAAAAACATTCAGTACTTC. This codes for CASSLARDSPAKNIQYF.